Shown below are 32 T cell receptor beta chains from a single sample sequenced in a study of CD8+ T cells in alopecia areata. Extracted from the samples, RNA was reverse transcribed into cDNA to serve as the sequencing template. Method: immunoSEQ multiplex PCR; TCRdb's copy keeps in-frame clones and lacks some. The repertoire holds 150,000 to 200,000 clones, with 51% as singletons. As for treatment: oral pan-JAK inhibitor, 5-10 mg twice daily. The sequences come from CD8+ T cells sorted from blood, collected around week 54, from a patient treated with tofacitinib. The receptors here all came from a human donor with alopecia areata.

This clone occurred a few times. The chain is built from TRBV27 and TRBJ1-5; 7 bases line up with TRBD1. The CDR3 is 13 residues long. Looked up from germline, CDR1 is MNHEY and CDR2 is SMNVEV (reference sequence). V shed 5 bases, J shed 6 bases, and the junction held 4 bases outside the gene matches. CDR3 nucleotide sequence: TGTGCCAGCAGTACCGACAGGGCTCAGCCCCAGCATTTT. It codes for CASSTDRAQPQHF.

Turning to this clone: Other DNA sequences in this sample translate to the same CDR3. The chain links TRBV5-5 to TRBJ2-5; TRBD1 agrees at 7 bases. The CDR3 spans 14 residues. The trim removed 2 bases at V and 2 bases at J, leaving 3 bases unmatched. CDR1 and CDR2 from the germline V gene are SGHKS and YYEKEE (reference sequence). The CDR3 bases are TGTGCCAGCAGCTTTGGGGACAGACAAGAGACCCAGTACTTC. Translating it yields CASSFGDRQETQYF.

The V call is TRBV30, the J call TRBJ1-3; D remains ambiguous. Germline CDR1 reads GTSNPN; CDR2 reads SVGIG (reference sequence). CDR3 length: 12 amino acids. Trimming shortened V by 4 bases and J by 0 bases, and 4 bases separated the two germline ends. The CDR3 DNA follows: TGTGCCTGGACCGACTCTGGAAACACCATATATTTT. Its protein product is CAWTDSGNTIYF.

As concerns this clone: Other DNA sequences from this sample encode an identical CDR3 as well. The chain recombines TRBV25-1 with TRBJ2-7; D is undetermined. Between the trimmed V and J ends, which lost 1 base and 0 bases, there was a span of 7 bases. CDR3 length: 14 residues. CDR1 is MGHDK, CDR2 SYGVNS, per germline. Here the CDR3 reads CASSESGSSYEQYF. Here the CDR3 DNA reads TGTGCCAGCAGTGAATCGGGCAGCTCCTACGAGCAGTACTTC.

This clone came up a few times. The genes are TRBV6-5 and TRBJ2-7; the D gene is possibly TRBD2 (5 bases). Germline V lookup: CDR1 MNHEY, CDR2 SVGAGI. This CDR3 region has 15 residues. V gave up 0 bases and J gave up 3 bases, with 12 bases separating them. The CDR3 reads CASSYSAATSYEQYF. The CDR3 bases are TGTGCCAGCAGTTACTCGGCAGCCACTAGCTACGAGCAGTACTTC.

The sample holds a few counts of this clone. V usage is TRBV29-1 and J usage is TRBJ1-2; no clear D. CDR1 is SQVTM and CDR2 is ANQGSEA in the germline V gene. The CDR3 is 11 residues long. V shed 1 base and J shed 7 bases, with 7 bases lying between them. CDR3 amino acids: CSVEGGLGYTF. In DNA, the CDR3 is TGCAGCGTTGAAGGAGGGCTTGGCTACACCTTC.

This chain links TRBV9 with TRBJ2-1; 8 bases match TRBD2. The junction had 5 bases not matched to a gene; V was cut back by 6 bases and J by 0 bases. Looked up from germline, CDR1 is SGDLS and CDR2 is YYNGEE. The CDR3 covers 15 residues. The CDR3 protein is CASNKAGDSYNEQFF. The CDR3 DNA follows: TGTGCCAGCAATAAAGCGGGGGACTCCTACAATGAGCAGTTCTTC.

The gene calls are TRBV2 and TRBJ2-7; no clear D. CDR1 is SNHLY, CDR2 FYNNEI, per germline. This CDR3 has 11 amino acids. With 7 bases removed from V and 3 bases from J, the gap between germline ends came to 7 bases. The CDR3 loop is CASIDDYEQYF. CDR3 sequence (DNA): TGTGCCAGCATCGACGACTACGAGCAGTACTTC.

This chain links TRBV4-3 with TRBJ2-5; TRBD2 might be the D (5 bases). V was trimmed by 0 bases and J by 4 bases, leaving 18 bases between them. CDR3 length equals 17 residues. CDR1 and CDR2 (germline): LGHNA, YSLEER. The CDR3 bases are TGCGCCAGCAGCCAAGATCTAAGGTCTGAGGGTGGAGAGACCCAGTACTTC. As protein: CASSQDLRSEGGETQYF.

This clone appeared a few times. The V and J genes are TRBV5-1 and TRBJ2-2; 8 bases line up with TRBD1. Looked up from germline, CDR1 is SGHRS and CDR2 is YFSETQ. The trim removed 7 bases at V and 5 bases at J, leaving 10 bases unmatched. The CDR3 is 15 amino acids. CDR3 amino acids: CASLPGQAGTGELFF. The CDR3 DNA reads TGCGCCAGCTTGCCGGGACAGGCTGGGACCGGGGAGCTGTTTTTT.

The CDR3 protein is CASSYTGELFF. DNA of the CDR3: TGTGCCAGCTCTTACACCGGGGAGCTGTTTTTT. The gene calls are TRBV5-6 and TRBJ2-2; D is unclear. Germline CDR1 is SGHDT and CDR2 is YYEEEE. V lost 7 bases and J 3 bases, leaving 4 bases between the germline ends. CDR3 size: 11 residues. Full variable domain (rest looked up from reference TRBV5-6 and TRBJ2-2): DAGVTQSPTHLIKTRGQQVTLRCSPKSGHDTVSWYQQALGQGPQFIFQYYEEEERQRGNFPDRFSGHQFPNYSSELNVNALLLGDSALYLCASSYTGELFFGEGSRLTVL.

V and J are TRBV7-8 and TRBJ2-7; possible D gene TRBD2, 6 bases. The CDR3 sequence is 13 residues long. Germline V lookup: CDR1 SGHVS, CDR2 FQNEAQ. V gave up 5 bases and J gave up 4 bases, with 12 bases separating them. The CDR3 bases are TGTGCCAGCAGCCTTGACAGCGGGTACGAGCAGTACTTC. Translation gives CASSLDSGYEQYF. Full variable domain (remainder filled in from reference TRBV7-8 and TRBJ2-7): GAGVSQSPRYKVAKRGQDVALRCDPISGHVSLFWYQQALGQGPEFLTYFQNEAQLDKSGLPSDRFFAERPEGSVSTLKIQRTQQEDSAVYLCASSLDSGYEQYFGPGTRLTVT.

V gene TRBV5-4 combines with J gene TRBJ1-5; 7 bases match TRBD1. In germline, CDR1 is SGHNT, CDR2 YYREEE (reference sequence). The CDR3 loop spans 15 amino acids. V lost 4 bases and J lost 3; bases outside the gene matches: 7. The CDR3 sequence: CASSLVDRANQPQHF. The CDR3 DNA follows: TGTGCCAGCAGCCTGGTTGACAGGGCCAATCAGCCCCAGCATTTT.

The J gene is TRBJ2-1, the V gene TRBV5-4, with 8 bases matching TRBD1. There are 16 residues in the CDR3. The germline V gene has CDR1 SGHNT and CDR2 YYREEE (reference sequence). V lost 4 bases to trimming and J lost 6 bases; unmatched junction nucleotides: 12. CDR3 amino acids: CASSPDQGASRNEQFF. CDR3 nucleotides: TGTGCCAGCAGCCCAGATCAGGGGGCCTCCCGCAATGAGCAGTTCTTC.

The rearrangement joins TRBV5-1 to TRBJ2-1; weak D call: TRBD1 (6 bases). The CDR3 sequence is 16 residues long. The germline gives CDR1 SGHRS, CDR2 YFSETQ. The germline V and J ends were trimmed by 3 bases and 7 bases, with 20 bases remaining between them. The CDR3 region is CASSSVFGGRGNEQFF. The CDR3 DNA follows: TGCGCCAGCAGCTCCGTCTTTGGGGGCAGAGGAAATGAGCAGTTCTTC.

This rearrangement joins TRBV15 to TRBJ1-5, with D possibly TRBD1 on 5 matching bases. Per germline, CDR1 LNHNV and CDR2 YYDKDF (reference sequence). Trimming took 4 bases from V and 5 from J, leaving 18 bases between them. The CDR3 has 16 residues. CDR3 region: CATSKPRAGIDQPQHF. In nucleotides, the CDR3 is TGTGCCACCAGCAAACCGAGAGCAGGGATAGATCAGCCCCAGCATTTT.

The chain has TRBV5-6 and TRBJ1-5; D is uncertain. The length of the CDR3 is 12 residues. Germline assignment: CDR1 SGHDT and CDR2 YYEEEE. V was clipped by 4 bases and J by 12 bases, with 14 bases between them. CDR3 in amino acids: CASSHGPLDQHF. In DNA, the CDR3 is TGTGCCAGCAGCCACGGGCCCCTGGACCAGCATTTT.

V gene TRBV5-4 combines with J gene TRBJ1-1; D not certain. The V and J ends lost 4 bases and 5 bases respectively, with 9 bases between them. CDR1 SGHNT and CDR2 YYREEE come from the germline V gene (reference sequence). This CDR3 contains 12 residues. The CDR3: CASSPEGTEAFF. The DNA for the CDR3 is TGTGCCAGCAGCCCCGAGGGAACTGAAGCTTTCTTT.

The chain uses TRBV4-3 and TRBJ2-3, with D uncertain. Trimming removed 3 bases at V and 0 bases at J, with 10 bases between. This CDR3 is 15 amino acids long. Germline loops: CDR1 LGHNA, CDR2 YSLEER. The CDR3 loop is CASSHLVPSTDTQYF. CDR3 nucleotide sequence: TGCGCCAGCAGCCACCTCGTTCCTAGCACAGATACGCAGTATTTT.

The gene calls are TRBV2 and TRBJ2-5; the D call may be TRBD1 or TRBD2 (5 bases each). Deletions cut 6 bases from V and 3 bases from J, with 17 bases between. The germline CDR1 and CDR2 sequences are SNHLY and FYNNEI. The CDR3 is 15 amino acids. The CDR3 loop reads CASSPSTGTEETQYF. CDR3 coding DNA: TGTGCCAGCAGCCCTTCTACCGGGACCGAAGAGACCCAGTACTTC.

The CDR3 bases are TGTGCCAGCAGCTTGGCCGCCTGGAACGAGCAGTACTTC. Translation gives CASSLAAWNEQYF. V usage is TRBV5-6 and J usage is TRBJ2-7; D is unresolved. Germline V gene data show CDR1 as SGHDT and CDR2 as YYEEEE. This CDR3 region has 13 residues. The germline V and J ends were trimmed by 0 bases and 5 bases, with 9 bases remaining between them.

The rearrangement joins TRBV5-1 to TRBJ2-7; D possibly corresponds to TRBD1 (6 bases). This CDR3 contains 15 residues. The germline CDR1 and CDR2 sequences are SGHRS and YFSETQ. V shed 4 bases and J shed 0 bases, with 14 bases lying between them. CDR3 amino acids: CASSPYRVSSYEQYF. The CDR3 DNA is TGCGCCAGCAGCCCGTACAGGGTCAGCTCCTACGAGCAGTACTTC. Together with reference TRBV5-1 and TRBJ2-7, the CDR3 gives the full variable domain: KAGVTQTPRYLIKTRGQQVTLSCSPISGHRSVSWYQQTPGQGLQFLFEYFSETQRNKGNFPGRFSGRQFSNSRSEMNVSTLELGDSALYLCASSPYRVSSYEQYFGPGTRLTVT.

The chain uses TRBV30 and TRBJ1-1; D may be TRBD1 (5 bases). The germline V gene has CDR1 GTSNPN and CDR2 SVGIG (reference sequence). With 3 bases removed from V and 8 bases from J, the gap between germline ends came to 13 bases. The CDR3 is 12 residues long. The CDR3 here is CAWRDRGFEAFF. The DNA for the CDR3 is TGTGCCTGGAGAGATAGGGGATTCGAAGCTTTCTTT.

The chain has TRBV30 and TRBJ2-5; D is perhaps TRBD1 (6 bases). Between the trimmed V and J ends, which lost 0 bases and 5 bases, there was a span of 19 bases. Germline V gives CDR1 GTSNPN, CDR2 SVGIG (reference sequence). CDR3 size: 16 residues. The CDR3 reads CAWSVGARGLRETQYF. The CDR3 DNA follows: TGTGCCTGGAGTGTAGGGGCCAGGGGTTTAAGGGAGACCCAGTACTTC. Looking up the rest from reference TRBV30 and TRBJ2-5 gives the full variable domain: SQTIHQWPATLVQPVGSPLSLECTVEGTSNPNLYWYRQAAGRGLQLLFYSVGIGQISSEVPQNLSASRPQDRQFILSSKKLLLSDSGFYLCAWSVGARGLRETQYFGPGTRLLVL.

The V gene is TRBV7-4, the J gene TRBJ1-2; D perhaps matches TRBD1 (5 bases). The V and J ends lost 3 bases and 1 base respectively, with 15 bases between them. CDR1 is SGHVT and CDR2 is SQSDAQ in the germline V gene. The CDR3 covers 16 residues. Here the CDR3 DNA reads TGTGCCAGCAGCTTTATTACGTCTGGGGGTAACTATGGCTACACCTTC. Amino acids: CASSFITSGGNYGYTF. The whole variable domain, filled in from reference TRBV7-4 and TRBJ1-2, reads GAGVSQSPRYKVAKRGRDVALRCDSISGHVTLYWYRQTLGQGSEVLTYSQSDAQRDKSGRPSGRFSAERPERSVSTLKIQRTEQGDSAVYLCASSFITSGGNYGYTFGSGTRLTVV.

This clone was counted a few times. At one end, the junction sequence differs from germline, possibly due to a read error. The chain combines TRBV27 with TRBJ1-2, with a weak D call TRBD1 (5 bases). The CDR3 is 13 residues long. The germline CDR1 and CDR2 sequences are MNHEY and SMNVEV (reference sequence). CDR3 in DNA: TGTGCCAGCAGATTGGGGACCAACTATGGTTACACCTTC. The encoded protein is CASRLGTNYGYTF.

This chain joins TRBV4-2 and TRBJ1-1; 9 bases agree with TRBD1. The CDR3 loop spans 17 amino acids. Germline-derived CDR1 and CDR2 are LGHNA and YNFKEQ. With 3 bases clipped from V and 6 bases from J, the junction kept 14 bases outside the gene matches. CDR3 residues: CASSQPQQGAHKAEAFF. In DNA, the CDR3 is TGTGCCAGCAGCCAGCCCCAACAGGGGGCGCATAAGGCTGAAGCTTTCTTT.

This rearrangement joins TRBV7-6 to TRBJ2-7, with D possibly being TRBD2 (6 bases). Germline lookup yields CDR1 SGHVS and CDR2 FNYEAQ. Trimming shortened V by 5 bases and J by 0 bases, and 11 bases separated the two germline ends. The CDR3 consists of 14 residues. The CDR3 bases are TGTGCCAGCAGCCTGACGGGGGACTCCTACGAGCAGTACTTC. Its translation: CASSLTGDSYEQYF.

The chain combines TRBV4-1 with TRBJ1-4; D possibly corresponds to TRBD1 (6 bases). The CDR3 consists of 14 residues. The ends were cut back, 4 bases at V and 5 bases at J, with 11 bases in the middle. Looked up from germline, CDR1 is MGHRA and CDR2 is YSYEKL. The CDR3 nucleotides read TGCGCCAGCAGCCGACTAGGACAGAATGAAAAACTGTTTTTT. It is translated as CASSRLGQNEKLFF.

The chain carries TRBV5-1 and TRBJ1-2; D may be TRBD1 (6 bases). Trimming took 4 bases from V and 3 from J, leaving 10 bases between them. Germline values: CDR1 SGHRS, CDR2 YFSETQ. The CDR3 has 13 residues. The CDR3 DNA sequence: TGCGCCAGCAGCGCCGGGGGCGACTATGGCTACACCTTC. This translates into CASSAGGDYGYTF.

The V and J genes are TRBV19 and TRBJ1-1, with D possibly TRBD1 on 5 matching bases. This CDR3 has 12 amino acids. The germline V gene has CDR1 LNHDA and CDR2 SQIVND (reference sequence). V gave up 6 bases and J gave up 7 bases, with 12 bases separating them. The CDR3 loop reads CASRPWGDEAFF. CDR3 in DNA: TGTGCCAGTAGACCTTGGGGCGATGAAGCTTTCTTT. Full variable domain (rest looked up from reference TRBV19 and TRBJ1-1): DGGITQSPKYLFRKEGQNVTLSCEQNLNHDAMYWYRQDPGQGLRLIYYSQIVNDFQKGDIAEGYSVSREKKESFPLTVTSAQKNPTAFYLCASRPWGDEAFFGQGTRLTVV.

The chain carries TRBV13 and TRBJ2-1; TRBD2 matches 9 bases. The V and J ends lost 5 bases and 5 bases, in that order; junction bases with no gene match: 10. CDR3 length: 16 residues. Germline V gene data show CDR1 as PRHDT and CDR2 as FYEKMQ (reference sequence). CDR3 nucleotides: TGTGCCAGCAGCCCAGAGGGCGGGGGGGCACACAATGAGCAGTTCTTC. Translated: CASSPEGGGAHNEQFF.